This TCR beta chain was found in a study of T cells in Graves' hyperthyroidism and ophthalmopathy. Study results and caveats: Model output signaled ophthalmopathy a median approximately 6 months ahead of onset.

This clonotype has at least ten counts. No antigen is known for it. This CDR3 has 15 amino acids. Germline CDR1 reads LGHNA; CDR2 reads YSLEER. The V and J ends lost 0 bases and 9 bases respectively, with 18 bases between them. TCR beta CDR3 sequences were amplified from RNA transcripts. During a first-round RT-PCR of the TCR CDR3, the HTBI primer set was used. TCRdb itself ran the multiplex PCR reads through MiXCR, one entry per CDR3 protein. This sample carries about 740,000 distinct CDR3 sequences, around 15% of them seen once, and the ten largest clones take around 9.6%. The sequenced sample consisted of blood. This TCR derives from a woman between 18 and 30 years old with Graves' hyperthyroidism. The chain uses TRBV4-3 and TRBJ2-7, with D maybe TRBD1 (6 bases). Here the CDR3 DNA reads TGCGCCAGCAGCCAAGATCGTGTAGGGGGAACCCCGCAGTACTTC. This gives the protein CASSQDRVGGTPQYF.